This TCR beta chain was sequenced in a study of T cell responses to AZD1222 COVID-19 vaccine. Produced via immunoSEQ multiplex PCR; TCRdb's table is partial and in-frame only. In the table there are about 110,000 clones, about 92% of which are singletons. V was clipped by 4 bases and J by 6 bases, with 10 bases between them. This CDR3 is 13 amino acids long. The germline V gene encodes CDR1 KGHSH and CDR2 LQKENI. This TCR was recovered from an adult in good health. Sequencing was performed on peripheral blood, taken on day 0 of MenACWY control vaccination. This chain joins TRBV18 and TRBJ2-1, with D possibly being TRBD2 (6 bases). The CDR3 DNA reads as TGTGCCAGCTCACGCGGGAACTCCAATGAGCAGTTCTTC. It yields the protein CASSRGNSNEQFF.